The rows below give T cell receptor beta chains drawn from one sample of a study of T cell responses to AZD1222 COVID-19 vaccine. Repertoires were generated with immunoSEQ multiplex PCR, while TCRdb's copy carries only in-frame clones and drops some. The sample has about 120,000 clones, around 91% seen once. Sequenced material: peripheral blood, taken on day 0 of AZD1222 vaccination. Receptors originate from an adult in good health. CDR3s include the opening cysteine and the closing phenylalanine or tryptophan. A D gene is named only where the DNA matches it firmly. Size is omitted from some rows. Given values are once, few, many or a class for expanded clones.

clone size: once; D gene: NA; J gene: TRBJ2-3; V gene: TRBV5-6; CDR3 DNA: TGTGCCAGCAGCTTGTTACAACCGGGTAGCACAGATACGCAGTATTTT; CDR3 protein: CASSLLQPGSTDTQYF
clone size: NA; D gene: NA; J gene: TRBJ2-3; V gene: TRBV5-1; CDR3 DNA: TGCGCCAGCAGCCAATACTCAAGCATCACAGATACGCAGTATTTT; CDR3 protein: CASSQYSSITDTQYF
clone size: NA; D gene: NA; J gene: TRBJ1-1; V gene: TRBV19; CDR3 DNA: TGTGCCAGTAGCCGCCGGCCTTCAGGTGGAAACACTGAAGCTTTCTTT; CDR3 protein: CASSRRPSGGNTEAFF
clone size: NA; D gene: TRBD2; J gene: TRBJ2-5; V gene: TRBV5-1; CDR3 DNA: TGCGCCAGCAGCCCCCGGGACTACAACCAAGAGACCCAGTACTTC; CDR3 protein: CASSPRDYNQETQYF
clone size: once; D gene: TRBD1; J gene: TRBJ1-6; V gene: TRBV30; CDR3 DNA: TGTGCCTGGAGCACCGGGACAGCGAATTCACCCCTCCACTTT; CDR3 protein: CAWSTGTANSPLHF
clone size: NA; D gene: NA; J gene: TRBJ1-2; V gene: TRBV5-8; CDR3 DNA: TGTGCCAGCAGCCCCCGGGCAGTGGACCCCTATGGCTACACCTTC; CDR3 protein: CASSPRAVDPYGYTF
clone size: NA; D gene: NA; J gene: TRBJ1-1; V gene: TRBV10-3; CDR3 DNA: TGTGCCATCAGTGGCCCGGAGGGGACTGAAGCTTTCTTT; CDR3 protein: CAISGPEGTEAFF
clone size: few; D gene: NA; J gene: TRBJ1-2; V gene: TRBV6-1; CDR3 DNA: TGTGCCAGCAGTGAACGGACGGACTATGGCTACACCTTC; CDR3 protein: CASSERTDYGYTF
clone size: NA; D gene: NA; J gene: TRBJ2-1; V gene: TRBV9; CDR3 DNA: TGTGCCAGCAGCCCATACTACAATGAGCAGTTCTTC; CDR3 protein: CASSPYYNEQFF
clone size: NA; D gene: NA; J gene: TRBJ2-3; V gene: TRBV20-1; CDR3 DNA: TGCAGTGCTAGTGAGATCGGGACCCCTACGCAGTATTTT; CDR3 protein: CSASEIGTPTQYF
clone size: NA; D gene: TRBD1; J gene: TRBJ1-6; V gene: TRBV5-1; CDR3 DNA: TGCGCCAGCAGCCTGGACAGGGGGCGGTCACCCCTCCACTTT; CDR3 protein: CASSLDRGRSPLHF
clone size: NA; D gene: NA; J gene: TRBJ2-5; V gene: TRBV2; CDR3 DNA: TGTGCCAGCACCCTGGCTCATCAAGAGACCCAGTACTTC; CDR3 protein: CASTLAHQETQYF
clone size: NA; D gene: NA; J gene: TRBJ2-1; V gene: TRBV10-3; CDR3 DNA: TGTGCCATCAGTGCAGTCCACACGAGCTCCTACAATGAGCAGTTCTTC; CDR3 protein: CAISAVHTSSYNEQFF
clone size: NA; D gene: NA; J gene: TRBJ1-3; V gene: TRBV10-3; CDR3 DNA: TGTGCCATCAGTCCTTCTGGGGACACCATATATTTT; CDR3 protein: CAISPSGDTIYF
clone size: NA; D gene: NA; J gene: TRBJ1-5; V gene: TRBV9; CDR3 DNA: TGTGCCAGCAGCATACTGGACAGTCCCAATCAGCCCCAGCATTTT; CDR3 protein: CASSILDSPNQPQHF
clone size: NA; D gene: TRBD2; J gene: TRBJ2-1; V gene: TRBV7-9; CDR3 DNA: TGTGCCAGCAGCCTCCGGACTAGCAGCAATGAGCAGTTCTTC; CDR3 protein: CASSLRTSSNEQFF
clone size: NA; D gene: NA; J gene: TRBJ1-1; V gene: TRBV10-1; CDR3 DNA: TGCGCCAGCAGTGAGTCGAAACACCGGTCCGCTTTCTTT; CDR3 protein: CASSESKHRSAFF
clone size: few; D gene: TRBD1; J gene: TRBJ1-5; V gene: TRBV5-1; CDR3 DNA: TGCGCCAGCAGCTTGACAGGGGACCCTGAACAGCCCCAGCATTTT; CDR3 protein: CASSLTGDPEQPQHF
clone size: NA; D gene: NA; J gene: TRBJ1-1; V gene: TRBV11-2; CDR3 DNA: TGTGCCAGCAGCTTAGGATACGGGACAACTGAAGCTTTCTTT; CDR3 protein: CASSLGYGTTEAFF
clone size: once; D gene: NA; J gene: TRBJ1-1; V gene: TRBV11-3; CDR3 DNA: TGTGCCAGCAGCTTACAGGGGAGCTCCATGAACACTGAAGCTTTCTTT; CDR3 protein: CASSLQGSSMNTEAFF
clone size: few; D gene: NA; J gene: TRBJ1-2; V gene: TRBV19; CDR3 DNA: TGTGCCAGTAGTAGGGGGGCGCTTAACTATGGCTACACCTTC; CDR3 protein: CASSRGALNYGYTF
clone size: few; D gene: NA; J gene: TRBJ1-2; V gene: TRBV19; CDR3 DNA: TGTGCCAGTAGTATGTATAGTCCGTTGAAGGGGTACTATGGCTACACCTTC; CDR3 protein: CASSMYSPLKGYYGYTF
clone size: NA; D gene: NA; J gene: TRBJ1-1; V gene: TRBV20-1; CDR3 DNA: TGCAGTGCTAGTAGGGAGGGCATTGGTACTGAAGCTTTCTTT; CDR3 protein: CSASREGIGTEAFF
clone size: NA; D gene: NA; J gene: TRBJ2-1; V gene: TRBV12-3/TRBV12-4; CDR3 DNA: TGTGCCAGCAGTTTAGTGGTGGACGAGCAGTTCTTC; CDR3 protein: CASSLVVDEQFF
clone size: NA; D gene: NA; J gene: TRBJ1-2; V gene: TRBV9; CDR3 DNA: TGTGCCAGCAGCGTAGGGCAAGGGCTCAACTATGGCTACACCTTC; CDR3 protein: CASSVGQGLNYGYTF
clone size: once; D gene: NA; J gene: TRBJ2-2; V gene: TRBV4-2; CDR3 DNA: TGTGCCAGCAGCCAAGAAGGCGTGGGGCGGGGCACCGGGGAGCTGTTTTTT; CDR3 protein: CASSQEGVGRGTGELFF
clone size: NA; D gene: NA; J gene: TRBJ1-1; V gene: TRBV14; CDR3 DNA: TGTGCCAGCAGCCGACCGGGACGGATATCTGAAGCTTTCTTT; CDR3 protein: CASSRPGRISEAFF